The rows below give T cell receptor beta chains drawn from one sample of a study of T-cell memory formation after mild COVID-19. TCRdb reprocessed the 5' RACE reads with MiXCR, giving one entry per CDR3 protein. This sample has hundreds of thousands of distinct CDR3 sequences; around 20% occur once, and the top ten carry 8.4%. Sequenced: PBMCs or a T cell subset sorted from them (not recorded which). The receptor source for this set is an adult woman who had mild COVID-19 (a few samples of this study predate the infection). Cell type and time point are not known. CDR3s include the opening cysteine and the closing phenylalanine or tryptophan. A D gene is named only where the DNA matches it firmly. A row's size may be missing; if present it is once, few, many or a size class.

D	size	length	V	J	CDR3	DNA
NA	few	15	TRBV25-1	TRBJ2-1	CASSDLGGLYNEQFF	TGTGCCAGCAGTGATCTCGGAGGGCTCTACAATGAGCAGTTCTTC
TRBD2	few	18	TRBV11-2	TRBJ2-1	CASSLAASGIAPYNEQFF	TGTGCCAGCAGCTTAGCTGCTAGCGGGATCGCCCCCTACAATGAGCAGTTCTTC
TRBD1	few	13	TRBV10-3	TRBJ2-7	CAIGPGQGSEQYF	TGTGCCATAGGGCCGGGACAGGGCTCCGAGCAGTACTTC
NA	few	14	TRBV7-9	TRBJ2-7	CASSLGAGVEEQYF	TGTGCCAGCAGCTTAGGGGCCGGAGTTGAAGAGCAGTACTTC
NA	few	16	TRBV21-1	TRBJ2-3	CASSNQLRETGDTQYF	TGTGCCAGCAGCAACCAATTACGGGAGACGGGGGATACGCAGTATTTT
NA	NA	15	TRBV2	TRBJ2-7	CASSSTPGTTHEQYF	TGTGCCAGCAGTTCCACTCCCGGGACAACGCACGAGCAGTACTTC
NA	NA	14	TRBV5-1	TRBJ1-4	CASSKDSTNEKLFF	TGCGCCAGCAGCAAGGACAGCACAAATGAAAAACTGTTTTTT
TRBD2	NA	14	TRBV24-1	TRBJ2-1	CATSETSGFHEQFF	TGTGCCACCAGTGAGACTAGCGGGTTTCATGAGCAGTTCTTC
TRBD1	NA	15	TRBV7-2	TRBJ2-1	CASSFGTGGYNEQFF	TGTGCCAGCAGCTTTGGGACAGGGGGCTACAATGAGCAGTTCTTC
TRBD2	few	18	TRBV15	TRBJ2-1	CATSKTIIAGATYNEQFF	TGTGCCACCAGCAAAACCATTATAGCGGGAGCGACCTACAATGAGCAGTTCTTC
NA	NA	12	TRBV12-3/TRBV12-4	TRBJ1-1	CASSFPQFEAFF	TGTGCCAGCAGTTTCCCGCAGTTTGAAGCTTTCTTT
TRBD1	NA	15	TRBV7-8	TRBJ2-2	CASRQGTGNTGELFF	TGTGCCAGCAGACAAGGGACAGGGAACACCGGGGAGCTGTTTTTT
TRBD1	NA	13	TRBV4-1	TRBJ1-1	CASSPGGSTEAFF	TGCGCCAGCAGCCCAGGGGGCTCAACTGAAGCTTTCTTT
NA	NA	15	TRBV7-6	TRBJ2-7	CASSQRTGRNYEQYF	TGTGCCAGCAGCCAAAGGACGGGGCGGAACTACGAGCAGTACTTC
NA	NA	17	TRBV4-2	TRBJ2-2	CASSQDPYGKFTGELFF	TGTGCCAGCAGCCAAGATCCGTACGGGAAGTTCACCGGGGAGCTGTTTTTT
TRBD1	NA	13	TRBV24-1	TRBJ1-2	CATSGRQGAGYTF	TGTGCCACCAGCGGGAGACAGGGGGCTGGCTACACCTTC
NA	few	14	TRBV27	TRBJ2-2	CASSSQGGTGELFF	TGTGCCAGCAGTTCCCAGGGGGGCACCGGGGAGCTGTTTTTT
TRBD1	NA	15	TRBV2	TRBJ2-7	CASSELTTGSYEQYF	TGTGCCAGCAGTGAGCTAACGACAGGGTCCTACGAGCAGTACTTC
NA	few	13	TRBV24-1	TRBJ2-2	CATSGIWTGELFF	TGTGCCACCAGTGGTATCTGGACCGGGGAGCTGTTTTTT
NA	few	13	TRBV4-1	TRBJ1-5	CASSQVINQPQHF	TGCGCCAGCAGCCAGGTTATTAATCAGCCCCAGCATTTT
TRBD1	NA	16	TRBV5-1	TRBJ2-3	CASSPRTGFGTDTQYF	TGCGCCAGCAGCCCCCGGACAGGGTTTGGGACAGATACGCAGTATTTT
NA	NA	13	TRBV7-6	TRBJ2-1	CASSLLQDNEQFF	TGTGCCAGCAGCTTACTTCAGGACAATGAGCAGTTCTTC
NA	NA	15	TRBV30	TRBJ1-2	CAWSHVDARRGGYTF	TGTGCCTGGAGTCACGTCGACGCAAGGAGGGGTGGCTACACCTTC
TRBD1	NA	15	TRBV5-8	TRBJ1-4	CASSQGGTRNEKLFF	TGTGCCAGCAGCCAGGGGGGGACCCGTAATGAAAAACTGTTTTTT
NA	NA	17	TRBV2	TRBJ2-3	CASSEAEERGTTDTQYF	TGTGCCAGCAGTGAAGCGGAGGAAAGGGGGACCACAGATACGCAGTATTTT
NA	NA	16	TRBV2	TRBJ2-5	CARSERGSPRWETQYF	TGTGCCAGAAGTGAACGAGGGAGCCCCCGTTGGGAGACCCAGTACTTC
NA	NA	15	TRBV6-2/TRBV6-3	TRBJ1-5	CASSRTWRGNQPQHF	TGTGCCAGCAGCCGTACCTGGCGGGGCAATCAGCCCCAGCATTTT
NA	NA	16	TRBV14	TRBJ2-1	CASSQVISGWYNEQFF	TGTGCCAGCAGCCAAGTGATCAGCGGGTGGTACAATGAGCAGTTCTTC
TRBD1	many	15	TRBV5-1	TRBJ2-7	CASSVGTGSFYEQYF	TGCGCCAGCAGCGTCGGGACAGGTAGCTTCTACGAGCAGTACTTC
NA	few	14	TRBV3-1	TRBJ1-4	CASSPGQSNEKLFF	TGTGCCAGCAGCCCCGGACAGAGTAATGAAAAACTGTTTTTT
NA	few	14	TRBV6-5	TRBJ1-1	CASSYSWGSTEAFF	TGTGCCAGCAGTTACTCTTGGGGTAGCACTGAAGCTTTCTTT
TRBD2	many	14	TRBV29-1	TRBJ2-3	CSAYPRGGVDTQYF	TGCAGCGCCTACCCGCGCGGGGGTGTAGATACGCAGTATTTT
NA	NA	12	TRBV27	TRBJ1-2	CASAGFDYGYTF	TGTGCCAGCGCGGGGTTTGACTATGGCTACACCTTC
TRBD1	once	17	TRBV24-1	TRBJ2-1	CATSDSDRGSYYNEQFF	TGTGCCACCAGTGATTCGGACAGGGGATCGTACTACAATGAGCAGTTCTTC
NA	NA	14	TRBV15	TRBJ1-1	CATSRDQGNTEAFF	TGTGCCACCAGCAGAGATCAGGGGAACACTGAAGCTTTCTTT
TRBD2	NA	17	TRBV9	TRBJ2-3	CASSTGPRLAYTDTQYF	TGTGCCAGCAGCACGGGCCCCAGACTAGCGTATACAGATACGCAGTATTTT
NA	NA	16	TRBV5-1	TRBJ1-3	CASSANGGREGNTIYF	TGCGCCAGCAGCGCCAACGGGGGGCGCGAAGGAAACACCATATATTTT
NA	few	13	TRBV7-6	TRBJ1-2	CATKRVGVYGYTF	TGTGCCACCAAGAGGGTGGGTGTTTATGGCTACACCTTC
NA	NA	14	TRBV25-1	TRBJ2-1	CASSEPGSLNEQFF	TGTGCCAGCAGTGAGCCGGGATCTCTCAATGAGCAGTTCTTC
NA	NA	15	TRBV9	TRBJ2-2	CASSVPGWNTGELFF	TGTGCCAGCAGCGTACCAGGGTGGAACACCGGGGAGCTGTTTTTT
TRBD2	NA	15	TRBV20-1	TRBJ2-1	CSARVVTSGRGEQFF	TGCAGTGCTAGGGTAGTGACTAGCGGGAGAGGAGAGCAGTTCTTC
NA	NA	15	TRBV12-3/TRBV12-4	TRBJ2-7	CASSPGTHLLYEQYF	TGTGCCAGCAGTCCAGGGACTCATTTATTATACGAGCAGTACTTC
NA	few	14	TRBV2	TRBJ2-1	CAIIADPLRGEQFF	TGTGCCATTATAGCGGATCCTCTGAGGGGTGAGCAGTTCTTC
TRBD1	few	14	TRBV3-1	TRBJ1-6	CASSHGTVDSPLHF	TGTGCCAGCAGCCACGGGACAGTAGATTCACCCCTCCACTTT
NA	few	13	TRBV5-1	TRBJ2-2	CASSFDRTGELFF	TGCGCCAGCAGCTTCGACCGCACCGGGGAGCTGTTTTTT
NA	NA	15	TRBV12-3/TRBV12-4	TRBJ2-2	CASSGRGHNTGELFF	TGTGCCAGCAGTGGACGGGGGCATAACACCGGGGAGCTGTTTTTT
NA	few	14	TRBV3-1	TRBJ1-1	CASSHRQTNTEAFF	TGTGCCAGCAGCCATAGACAGACGAACACTGAAGCTTTCTTT
NA	few	14	TRBV6-2/TRBV6-3	TRBJ1-1	CASSFGGHHTEAFF	TGTGCCAGCAGTTTTGGGGGGCACCACACTGAAGCTTTCTTT
TRBD1	NA	14	TRBV2	TRBJ1-2	CASNPQGAGYGYTF	TGTGCCAGCAACCCACAGGGGGCGGGTTATGGCTACACCTTC
NA	few	15	TRBV27	TRBJ2-7	CASSFRTRVSYEQYF	TGTGCCAGCAGTTTTAGGACACGCGTTTCCTACGAGCAGTACTTC
TRBD1	NA	13	TRBV6-2/TRBV6-3	TRBJ2-7	CASMGTVTYEQYF	TGTGCCAGCATGGGGACAGTAACCTACGAGCAGTACTTC
TRBD1	few	15	TRBV12-5	TRBJ2-1	CSSSSGGLLGNEQFF	TGTTCCTCCTCTTCAGGGGGCCTCCTGGGGAATGAGCAGTTCTTC
NA	few	14	TRBV18	TRBJ2-5	CASSPPPGKETQYF	TGTGCCAGCTCACCACCGCCAGGGAAAGAGACCCAGTACTTC
TRBD1	few	15	TRBV7-8	TRBJ2-1	CASSQPGQEKNEQFF	TGTGCCAGCAGCCAACCGGGACAGGAGAAAAATGAGCAGTTCTTC
NA	few	18	TRBV6-4	TRBJ2-7	CASSDSTMKADHSYEQYF	TGTGCCAGCAGTGACTCGACGATGAAAGCCGACCACTCCTACGAGCAGTACTTC